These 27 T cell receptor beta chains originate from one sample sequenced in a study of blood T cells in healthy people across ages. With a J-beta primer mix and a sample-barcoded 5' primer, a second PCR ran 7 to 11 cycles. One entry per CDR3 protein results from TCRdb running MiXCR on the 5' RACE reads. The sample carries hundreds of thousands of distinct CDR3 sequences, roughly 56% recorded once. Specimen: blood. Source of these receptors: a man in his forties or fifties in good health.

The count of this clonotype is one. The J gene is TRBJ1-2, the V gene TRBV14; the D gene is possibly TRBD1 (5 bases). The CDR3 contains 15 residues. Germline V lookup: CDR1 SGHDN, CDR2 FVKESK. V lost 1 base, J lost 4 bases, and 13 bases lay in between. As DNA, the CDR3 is TGTGCCAGCAGCCAAGCAGGGACGGGGCCCTATGGCTACACCTTC. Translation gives CASSQAGTGPYGYTF. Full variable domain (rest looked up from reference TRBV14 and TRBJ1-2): EAGVTQFPSHSVIEKGQTVTLRCDPISGHDNLYWYRRVMGKEIKFLLHFVKESKQDESGMPNNRFLAERTGGTYSTLKVQPAELEDSGVYFCASSQAGTGPYGYTFGSGTRLTVV.

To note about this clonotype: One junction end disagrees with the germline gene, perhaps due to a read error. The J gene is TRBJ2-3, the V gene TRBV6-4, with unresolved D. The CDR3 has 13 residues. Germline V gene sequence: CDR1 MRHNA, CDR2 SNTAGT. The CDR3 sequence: CTSSDSVGDTQYF. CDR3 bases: TGTACCAGCAGTGACTCTGTGGGAGATACGCAGTATTTT.

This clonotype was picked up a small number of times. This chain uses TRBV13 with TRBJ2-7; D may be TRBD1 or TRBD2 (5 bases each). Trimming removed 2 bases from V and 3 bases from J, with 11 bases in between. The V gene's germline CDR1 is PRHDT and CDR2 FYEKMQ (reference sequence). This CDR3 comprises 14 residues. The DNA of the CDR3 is TGTGCCAGCAGCTTAAAACGGGGCAGCTACGAGCAGTACTTC. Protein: CASSLKRGSYEQYF.

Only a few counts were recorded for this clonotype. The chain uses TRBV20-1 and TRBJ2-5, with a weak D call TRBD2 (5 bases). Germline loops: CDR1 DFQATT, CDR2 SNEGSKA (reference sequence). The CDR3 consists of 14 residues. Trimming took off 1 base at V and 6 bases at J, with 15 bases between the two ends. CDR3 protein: CSARGPGPGKTQYF. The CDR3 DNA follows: TGCAGTGCTAGAGGTCCTGGACCGGGGAAGACCCAGTACTTC.

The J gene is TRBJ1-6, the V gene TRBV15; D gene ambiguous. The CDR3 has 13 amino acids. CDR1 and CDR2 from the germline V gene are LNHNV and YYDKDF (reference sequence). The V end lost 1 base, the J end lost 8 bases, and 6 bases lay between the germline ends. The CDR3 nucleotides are TGTGCCACCAGCAGAGGGACTTATTCACCCCTCCACTTT. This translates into CATSRGTYSPLHF.

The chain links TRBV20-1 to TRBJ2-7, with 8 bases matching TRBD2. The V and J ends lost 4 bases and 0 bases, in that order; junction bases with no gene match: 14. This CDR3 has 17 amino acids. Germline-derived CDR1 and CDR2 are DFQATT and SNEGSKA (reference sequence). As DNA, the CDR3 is TGCAGTGCTATAGGCGTCTATCCTAGCGGGCCCTCCTACGAGCAGTACTTC. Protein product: CSAIGVYPSGPSYEQYF.

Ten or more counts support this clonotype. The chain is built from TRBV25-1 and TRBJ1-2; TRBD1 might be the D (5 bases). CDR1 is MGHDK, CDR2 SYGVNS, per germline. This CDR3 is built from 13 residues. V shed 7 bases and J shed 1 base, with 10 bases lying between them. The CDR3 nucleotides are TGTGCCAGCACAGGACACAATAACTATGGCTACACCTTC. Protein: CASTGHNNYGYTF.

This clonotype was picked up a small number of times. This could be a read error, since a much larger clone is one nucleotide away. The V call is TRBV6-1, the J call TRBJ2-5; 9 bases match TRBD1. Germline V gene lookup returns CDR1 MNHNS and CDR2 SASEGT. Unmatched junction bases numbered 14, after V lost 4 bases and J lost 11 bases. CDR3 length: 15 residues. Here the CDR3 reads CASSVGQGVFDEQYF. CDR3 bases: TGTGCCAGCAGTGTGGGACAGGGTGTTTTCGATGAGCAGTACTTC.

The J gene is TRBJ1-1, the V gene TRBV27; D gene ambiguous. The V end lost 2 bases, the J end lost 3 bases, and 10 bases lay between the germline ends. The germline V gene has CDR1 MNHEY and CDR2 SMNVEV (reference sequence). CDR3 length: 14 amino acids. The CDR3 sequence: CASSLRYGDTEAFF. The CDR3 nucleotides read TGTGCCAGCAGTTTAAGGTATGGGGACACTGAAGCTTTCTTT.

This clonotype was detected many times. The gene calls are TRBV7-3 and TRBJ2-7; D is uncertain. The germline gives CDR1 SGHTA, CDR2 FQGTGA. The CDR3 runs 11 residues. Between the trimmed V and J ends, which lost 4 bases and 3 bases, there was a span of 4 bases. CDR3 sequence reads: CASSYDYEQYF. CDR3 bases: TGTGCCAGCAGCTACGACTACGAGCAGTACTTC.

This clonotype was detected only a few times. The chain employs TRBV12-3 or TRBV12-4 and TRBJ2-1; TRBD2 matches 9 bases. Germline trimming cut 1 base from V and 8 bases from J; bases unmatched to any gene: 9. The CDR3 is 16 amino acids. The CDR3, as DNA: TGTGCCAGCAGTTTAGGTCGACTAGCGGTCGAGGATGAGCAGTTCTTC. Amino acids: CASSLGRLAVEDEQFF.

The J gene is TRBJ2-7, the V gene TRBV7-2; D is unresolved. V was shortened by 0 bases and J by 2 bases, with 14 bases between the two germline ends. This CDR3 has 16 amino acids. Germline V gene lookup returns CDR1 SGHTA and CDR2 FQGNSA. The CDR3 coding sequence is TGTGCCAGCAGCTTAGCTGCCGATGGAACGCCCTACGAGCAGTACTTC. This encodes CASSLAADGTPYEQYF. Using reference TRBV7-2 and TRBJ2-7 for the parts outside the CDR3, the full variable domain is GAGVSQSPSNKVTEKGKDVELRCDPISGHTALYWYRQSLGQGLEFLIYFQGNSAPDKSGLPSDRFSAERTGGSVSTLTIQRTQQEDSAVYLCASSLAADGTPYEQYFGPGTRLTVT.

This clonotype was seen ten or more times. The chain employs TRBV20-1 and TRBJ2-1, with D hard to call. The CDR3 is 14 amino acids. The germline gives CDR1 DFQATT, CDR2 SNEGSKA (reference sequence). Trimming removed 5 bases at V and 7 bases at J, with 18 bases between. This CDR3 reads CSAETFRALNEQFF. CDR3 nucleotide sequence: TGCAGTGCTGAAACTTTCCGGGCCCTAAATGAGCAGTTCTTC.

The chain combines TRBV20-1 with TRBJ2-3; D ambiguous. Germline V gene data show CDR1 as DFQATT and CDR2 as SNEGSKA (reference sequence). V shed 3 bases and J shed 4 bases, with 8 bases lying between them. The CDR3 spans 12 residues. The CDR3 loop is CSASLVPDTQYF. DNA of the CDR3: TGCAGTGCTAGTTTAGTCCCAGATACGCAGTATTTT.

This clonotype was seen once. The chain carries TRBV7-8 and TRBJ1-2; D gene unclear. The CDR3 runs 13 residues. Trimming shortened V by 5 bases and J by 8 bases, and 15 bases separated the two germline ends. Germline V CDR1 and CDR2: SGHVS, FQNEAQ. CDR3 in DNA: TGTGCCAGCAGCCCCGTTGTAGGGAGCGGCTACACCTTC. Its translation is CASSPVVGSGYTF.

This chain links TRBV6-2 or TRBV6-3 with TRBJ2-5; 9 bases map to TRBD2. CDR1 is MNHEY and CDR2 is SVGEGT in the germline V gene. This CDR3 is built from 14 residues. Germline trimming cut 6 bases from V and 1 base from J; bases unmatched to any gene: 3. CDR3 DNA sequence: TGTGCCAGCAGACCTAGCGGGGTCCAAGAGACCCAGTACTTC. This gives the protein CASRPSGVQETQYF.

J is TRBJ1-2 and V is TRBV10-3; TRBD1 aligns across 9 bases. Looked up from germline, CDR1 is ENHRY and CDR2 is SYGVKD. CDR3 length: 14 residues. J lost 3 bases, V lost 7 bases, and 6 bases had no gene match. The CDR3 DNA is TGTGCCATCAACCCGGGACAGGGATACTATGGCTACACCTTC. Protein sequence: CAINPGQGYYGYTF.

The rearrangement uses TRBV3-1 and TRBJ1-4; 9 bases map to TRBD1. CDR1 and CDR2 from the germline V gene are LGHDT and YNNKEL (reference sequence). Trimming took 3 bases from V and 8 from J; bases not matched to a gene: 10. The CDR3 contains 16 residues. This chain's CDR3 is CASSQTTGGLSEKLFF. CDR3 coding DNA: TGTGCCAGCAGCCAGACGACAGGGGGTCTTTCCGAAAAACTGTTTTTT.

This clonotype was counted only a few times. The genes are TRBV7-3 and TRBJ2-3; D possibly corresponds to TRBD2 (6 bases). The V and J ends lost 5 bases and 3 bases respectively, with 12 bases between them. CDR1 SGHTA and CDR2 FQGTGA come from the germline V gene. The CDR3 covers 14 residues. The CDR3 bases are TGTGCCAGCAGCCCTCTAGGAGGGACAGATACGCAGTATTTT. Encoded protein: CASSPLGGTDTQYF.

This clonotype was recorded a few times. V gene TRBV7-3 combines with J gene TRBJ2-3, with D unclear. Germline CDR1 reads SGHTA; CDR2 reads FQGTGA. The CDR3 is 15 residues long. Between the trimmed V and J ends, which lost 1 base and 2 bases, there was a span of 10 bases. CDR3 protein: CASSLNVDHTDTQYF. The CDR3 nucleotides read TGTGCCAGCAGCTTAAATGTAGACCACACAGATACGCAGTATTTT.

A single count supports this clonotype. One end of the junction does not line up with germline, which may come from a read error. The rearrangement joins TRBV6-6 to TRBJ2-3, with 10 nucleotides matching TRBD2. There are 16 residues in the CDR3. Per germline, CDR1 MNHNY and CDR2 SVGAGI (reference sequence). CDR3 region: CTSSQQAGGVTDTQYF. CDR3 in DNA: TGTACCAGCAGTCAACAAGCGGGAGGGGTGACAGATACGCAGTATTTT.

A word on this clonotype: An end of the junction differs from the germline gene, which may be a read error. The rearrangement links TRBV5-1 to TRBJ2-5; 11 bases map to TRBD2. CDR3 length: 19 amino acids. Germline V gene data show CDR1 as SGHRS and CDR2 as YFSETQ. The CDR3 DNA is TGCGCCAACAGCCCCGTAGCGACTAGCGGGACCTGGAAGGGTGAGACCCAGTACTTC. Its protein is CANSPVATSGTWKGETQYF.

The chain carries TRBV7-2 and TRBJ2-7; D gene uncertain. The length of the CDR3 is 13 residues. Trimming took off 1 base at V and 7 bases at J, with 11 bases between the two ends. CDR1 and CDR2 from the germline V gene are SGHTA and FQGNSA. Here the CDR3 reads CASSLVRASEQYF. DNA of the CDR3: TGTGCCAGCAGCTTAGTTCGAGCCAGTGAGCAGTACTTC.

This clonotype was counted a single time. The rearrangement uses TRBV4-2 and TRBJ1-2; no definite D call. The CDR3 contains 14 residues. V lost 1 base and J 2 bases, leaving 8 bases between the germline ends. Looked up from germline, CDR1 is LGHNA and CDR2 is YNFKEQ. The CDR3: CASSQVAGNYGYTF. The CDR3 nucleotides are TGTGCCAGCAGCCAAGTTGCGGGAAACTATGGCTACACCTTC.

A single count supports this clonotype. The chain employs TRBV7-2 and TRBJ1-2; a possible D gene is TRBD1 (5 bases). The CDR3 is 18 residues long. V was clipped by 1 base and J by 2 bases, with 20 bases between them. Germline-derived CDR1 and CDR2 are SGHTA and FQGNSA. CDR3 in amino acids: CASSLGPSSGLRNYGYTF. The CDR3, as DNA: TGTGCCAGCAGCTTAGGTCCCTCTTCGGGACTTAGAAACTATGGCTACACCTTC.

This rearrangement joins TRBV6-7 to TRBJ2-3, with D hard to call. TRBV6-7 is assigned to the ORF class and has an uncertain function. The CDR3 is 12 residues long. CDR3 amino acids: CAFRHSKDTQYF. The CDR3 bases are TGTGCGTTCCGCCACAGTAAAGATACGCAGTATTTT.

Here the CDR3 DNA reads TGTGCCAGCACCGACCTGGGAACCGGGGAGCTGTTTTTT. This translates into CASTDLGTGELFF. The chain combines TRBV6-6 with TRBJ2-2; D uncertain. The CDR3 has 13 amino acids. With 7 bases removed from V and 5 bases from J, the gap between germline ends came to 11 bases. The germline V gene has CDR1 MNHNY and CDR2 SVGAGI (reference sequence).